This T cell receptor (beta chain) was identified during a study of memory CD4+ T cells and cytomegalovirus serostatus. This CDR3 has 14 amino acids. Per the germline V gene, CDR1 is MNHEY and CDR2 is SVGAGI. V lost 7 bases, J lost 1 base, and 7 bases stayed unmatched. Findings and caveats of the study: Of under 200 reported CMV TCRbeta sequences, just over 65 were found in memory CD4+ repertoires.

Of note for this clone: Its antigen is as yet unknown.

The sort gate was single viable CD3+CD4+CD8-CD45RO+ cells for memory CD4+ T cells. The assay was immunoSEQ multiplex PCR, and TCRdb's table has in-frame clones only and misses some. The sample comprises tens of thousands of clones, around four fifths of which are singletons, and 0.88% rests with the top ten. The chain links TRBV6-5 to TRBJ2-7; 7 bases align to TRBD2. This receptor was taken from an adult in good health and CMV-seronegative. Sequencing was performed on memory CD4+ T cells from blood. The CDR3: CASTPRRGSYEQYF. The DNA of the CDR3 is TGTGCCAGCACCCCCCGGCGGGGGTCCTACGAGCAGTACTTC.